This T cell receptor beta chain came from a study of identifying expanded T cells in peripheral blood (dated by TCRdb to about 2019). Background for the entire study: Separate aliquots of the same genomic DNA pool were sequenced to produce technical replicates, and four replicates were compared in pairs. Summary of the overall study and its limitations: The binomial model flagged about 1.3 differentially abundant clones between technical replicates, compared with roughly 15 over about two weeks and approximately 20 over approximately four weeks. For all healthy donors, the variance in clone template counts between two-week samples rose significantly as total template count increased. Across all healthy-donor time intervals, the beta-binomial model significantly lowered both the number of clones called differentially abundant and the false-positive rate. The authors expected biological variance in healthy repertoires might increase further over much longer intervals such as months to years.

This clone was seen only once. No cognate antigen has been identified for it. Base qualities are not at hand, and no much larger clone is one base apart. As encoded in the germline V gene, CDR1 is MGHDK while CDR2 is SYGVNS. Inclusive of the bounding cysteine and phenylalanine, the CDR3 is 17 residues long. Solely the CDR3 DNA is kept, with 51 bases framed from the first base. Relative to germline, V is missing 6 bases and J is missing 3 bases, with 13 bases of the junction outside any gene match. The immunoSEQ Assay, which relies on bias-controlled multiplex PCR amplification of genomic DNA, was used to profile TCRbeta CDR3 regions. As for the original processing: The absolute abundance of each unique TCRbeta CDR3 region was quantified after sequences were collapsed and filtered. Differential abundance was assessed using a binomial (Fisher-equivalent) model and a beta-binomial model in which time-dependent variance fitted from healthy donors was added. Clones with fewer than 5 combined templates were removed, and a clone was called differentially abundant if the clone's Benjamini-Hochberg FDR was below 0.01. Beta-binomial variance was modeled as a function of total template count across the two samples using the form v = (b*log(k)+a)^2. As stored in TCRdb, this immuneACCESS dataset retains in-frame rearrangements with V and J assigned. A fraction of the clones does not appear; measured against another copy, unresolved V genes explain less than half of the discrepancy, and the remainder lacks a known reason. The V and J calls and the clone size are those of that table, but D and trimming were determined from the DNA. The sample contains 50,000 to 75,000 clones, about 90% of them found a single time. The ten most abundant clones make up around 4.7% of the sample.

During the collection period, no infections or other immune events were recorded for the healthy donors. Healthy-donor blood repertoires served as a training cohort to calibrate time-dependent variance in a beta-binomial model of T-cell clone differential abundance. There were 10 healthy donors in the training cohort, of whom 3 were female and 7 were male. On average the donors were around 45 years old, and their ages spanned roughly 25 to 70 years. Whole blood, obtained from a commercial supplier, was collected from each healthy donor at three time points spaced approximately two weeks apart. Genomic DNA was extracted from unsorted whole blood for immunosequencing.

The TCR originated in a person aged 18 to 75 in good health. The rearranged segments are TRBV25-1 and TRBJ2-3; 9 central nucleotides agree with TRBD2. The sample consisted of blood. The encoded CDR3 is CASRVAGGDSLTDTQYF. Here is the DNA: TGTGCCAGCAGAGTGGCGGGGGGGGACAGCTTAACAGATACGCAGTATTTT.